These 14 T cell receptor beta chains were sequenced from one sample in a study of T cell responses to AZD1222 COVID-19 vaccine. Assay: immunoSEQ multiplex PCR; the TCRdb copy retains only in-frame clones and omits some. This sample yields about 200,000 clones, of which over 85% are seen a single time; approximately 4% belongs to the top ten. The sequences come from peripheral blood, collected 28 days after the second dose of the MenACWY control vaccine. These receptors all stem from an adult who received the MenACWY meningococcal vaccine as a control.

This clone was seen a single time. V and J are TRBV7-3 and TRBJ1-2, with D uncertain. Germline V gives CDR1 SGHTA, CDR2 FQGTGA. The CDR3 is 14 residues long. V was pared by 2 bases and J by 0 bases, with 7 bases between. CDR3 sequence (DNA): TGTGCCAGCAGCTTAGGGCCTTCTAACTATGGCTACACCTTC. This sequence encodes CASSLGPSNYGYTF.

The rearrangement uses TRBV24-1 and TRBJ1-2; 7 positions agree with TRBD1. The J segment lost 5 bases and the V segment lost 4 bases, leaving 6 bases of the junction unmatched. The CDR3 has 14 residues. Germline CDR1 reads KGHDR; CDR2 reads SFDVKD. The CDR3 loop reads CATSETGTEYGYTF. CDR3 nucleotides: TGTGCCACCAGTGAAACCGGGACAGAGTATGGCTACACCTTC.

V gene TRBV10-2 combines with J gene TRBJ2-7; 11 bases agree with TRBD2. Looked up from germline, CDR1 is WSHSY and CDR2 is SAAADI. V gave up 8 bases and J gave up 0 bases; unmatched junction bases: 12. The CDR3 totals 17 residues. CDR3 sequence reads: CASEGLAGGPNSYEQYF. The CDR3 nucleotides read TGCGCCAGCGAGGGCCTAGCGGGAGGTCCTAACTCCTACGAGCAGTACTTC.

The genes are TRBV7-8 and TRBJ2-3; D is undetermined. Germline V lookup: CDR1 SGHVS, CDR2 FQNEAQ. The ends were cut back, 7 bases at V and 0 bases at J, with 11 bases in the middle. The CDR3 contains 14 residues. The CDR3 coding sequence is TGTGCCAGCACCACCACTACTAGCACAGATACGCAGTATTTT. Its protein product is CASTTTTSTDTQYF.

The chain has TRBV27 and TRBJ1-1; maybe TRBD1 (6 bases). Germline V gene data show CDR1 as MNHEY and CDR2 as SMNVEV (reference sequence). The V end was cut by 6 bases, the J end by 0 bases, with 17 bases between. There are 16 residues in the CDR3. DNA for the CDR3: TGTGCCAGCAGAGGCGCAGGGGTGCGGATGAACACTGAAGCTTTCTTT. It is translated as CASRGAGVRMNTEAFF.

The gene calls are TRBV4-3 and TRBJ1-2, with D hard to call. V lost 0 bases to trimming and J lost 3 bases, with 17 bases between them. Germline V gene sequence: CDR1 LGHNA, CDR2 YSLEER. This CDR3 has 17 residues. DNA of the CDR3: TGCGCCAGCAGCCAAGATTGGGAGAGAGTAGCTCACTATGGCTACACCTTC. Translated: CASSQDWERVAHYGYTF.

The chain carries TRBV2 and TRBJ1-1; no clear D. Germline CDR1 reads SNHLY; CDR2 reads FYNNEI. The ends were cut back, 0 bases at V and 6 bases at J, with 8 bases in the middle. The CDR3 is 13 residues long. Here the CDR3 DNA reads TGTGCCAGCAGTGAAGCGGATGGCTCTGAAGCTTTCTTT. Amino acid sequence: CASSEADGSEAFF.

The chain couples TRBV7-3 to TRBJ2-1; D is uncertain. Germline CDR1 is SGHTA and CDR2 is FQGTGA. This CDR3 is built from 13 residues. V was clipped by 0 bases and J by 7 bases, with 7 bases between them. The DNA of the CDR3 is TGTGCCAGCAGCTTAACGTTGGGTAATGAGCAGTTCTTC. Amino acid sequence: CASSLTLGNEQFF.

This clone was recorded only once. The CDR3: CASSLSPGGTYEQYF. The CDR3 region has the DNA TGTGCCAGCAGCTTGTCACCGGGGGGCACCTACGAGCAGTACTTC. V is TRBV5-6 and J is TRBJ2-7; D perhaps matches TRBD2 (7 bases). CDR1 is SGHDT and CDR2 is YYEEEE in the germline V gene. V was pared by 1 base and J by 2 bases, with 13 bases between. This CDR3 is built from 15 residues.

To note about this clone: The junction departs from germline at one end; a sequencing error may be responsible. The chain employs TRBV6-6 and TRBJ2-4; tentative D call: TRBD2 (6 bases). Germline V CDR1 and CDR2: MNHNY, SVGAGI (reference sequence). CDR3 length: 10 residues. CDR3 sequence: CDSGENIQYF. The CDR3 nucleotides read TGCGACTCGGGGGAAAACATTCAGTACTTC.

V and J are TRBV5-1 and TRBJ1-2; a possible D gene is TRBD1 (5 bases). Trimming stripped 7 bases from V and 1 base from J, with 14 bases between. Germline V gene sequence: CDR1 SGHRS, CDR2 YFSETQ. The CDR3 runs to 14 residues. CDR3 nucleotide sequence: TGCGCCAGCTCTCCTGGGGGAGGTAACTATGGCTACACCTTC. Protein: CASSPGGGNYGYTF.

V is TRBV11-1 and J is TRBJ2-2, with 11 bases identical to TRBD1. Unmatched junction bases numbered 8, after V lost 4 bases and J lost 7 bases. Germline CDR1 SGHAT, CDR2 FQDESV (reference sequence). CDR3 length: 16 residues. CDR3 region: CASSSDRGRRSGELFF. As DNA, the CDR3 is TGTGCCAGCAGCTCGGACAGGGGGCGCCGAAGCGGGGAGCTGTTTTTT. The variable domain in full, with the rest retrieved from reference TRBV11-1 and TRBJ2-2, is EAEVAQSPRYKITEKSQAVAFWCDPISGHATLYWYRQILGQGPELLVQFQDESVVDDSQLPKDRFSAERLKGVDSTLKIQPAELGDSAMYLCASSSDRGRRSGELFFGEGSRLTVL.

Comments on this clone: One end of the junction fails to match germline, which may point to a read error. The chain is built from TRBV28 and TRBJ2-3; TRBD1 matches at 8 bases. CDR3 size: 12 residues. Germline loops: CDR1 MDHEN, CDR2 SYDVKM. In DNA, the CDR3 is TGTGCCAGCAGCGCTTCGGGACAGGAGATAAGTTTT. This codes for CASSASGQEISF.

The CDR3 DNA reads TGTGCCAGCTGTCATAGGGGGTTTCGTAATGAAAAACTGTTTTTT. Its translation: CASCHRGFRNEKLFF. The chain combines TRBV6-6 with TRBJ1-4; perhaps TRBD1 as D (6 bases). This CDR3 is built from 15 residues. V lost 8 bases, J lost 4 bases, and 17 bases lay in between. Looked up from germline, CDR1 is MNHNY and CDR2 is SVGAGI (reference sequence).